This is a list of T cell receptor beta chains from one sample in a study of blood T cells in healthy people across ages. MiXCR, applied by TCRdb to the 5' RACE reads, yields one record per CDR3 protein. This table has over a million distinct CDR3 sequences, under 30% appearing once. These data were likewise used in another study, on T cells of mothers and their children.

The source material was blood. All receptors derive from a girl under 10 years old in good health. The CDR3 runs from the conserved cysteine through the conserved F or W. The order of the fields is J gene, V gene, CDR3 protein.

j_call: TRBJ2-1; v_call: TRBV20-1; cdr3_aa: CSAGGDNEQFF
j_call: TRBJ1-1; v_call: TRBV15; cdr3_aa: CATSRDGTGELNTEAFF
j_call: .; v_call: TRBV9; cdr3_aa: CASSSMGGAEQYF
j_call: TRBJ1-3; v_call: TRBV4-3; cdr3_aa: CASSQDPGPGSRNTIYF
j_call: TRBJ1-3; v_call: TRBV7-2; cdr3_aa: CASSLVGGSGNTIYF
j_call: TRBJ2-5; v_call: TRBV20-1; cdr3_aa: CSASKGGGSGRETQYF
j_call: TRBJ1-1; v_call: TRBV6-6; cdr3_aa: CASIQGGVGDTEAFF
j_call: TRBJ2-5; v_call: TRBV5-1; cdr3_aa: CASSTLGGIQETQYF
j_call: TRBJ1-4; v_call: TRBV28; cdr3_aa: CASSPGGGSDEKLFF
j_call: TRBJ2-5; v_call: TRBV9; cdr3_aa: CASSVVGAGIETQYF
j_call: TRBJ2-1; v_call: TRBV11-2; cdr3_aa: CASSPPRSGGDNEQFF
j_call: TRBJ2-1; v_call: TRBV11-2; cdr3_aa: CASSDPGLFYNEQFF
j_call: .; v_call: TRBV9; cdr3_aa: CASSTRVAGDDNEQFF
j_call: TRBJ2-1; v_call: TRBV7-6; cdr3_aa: CASSLVAGTNEQFF
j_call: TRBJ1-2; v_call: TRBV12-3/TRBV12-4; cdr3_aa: CASSLGYGYTF
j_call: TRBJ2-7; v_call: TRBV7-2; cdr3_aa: CASSLLAGGPINEQYF
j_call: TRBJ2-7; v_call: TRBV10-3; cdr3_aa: CAISESGGSYEQYF
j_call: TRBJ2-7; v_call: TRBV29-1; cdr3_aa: CSVAGGRTYEQYF